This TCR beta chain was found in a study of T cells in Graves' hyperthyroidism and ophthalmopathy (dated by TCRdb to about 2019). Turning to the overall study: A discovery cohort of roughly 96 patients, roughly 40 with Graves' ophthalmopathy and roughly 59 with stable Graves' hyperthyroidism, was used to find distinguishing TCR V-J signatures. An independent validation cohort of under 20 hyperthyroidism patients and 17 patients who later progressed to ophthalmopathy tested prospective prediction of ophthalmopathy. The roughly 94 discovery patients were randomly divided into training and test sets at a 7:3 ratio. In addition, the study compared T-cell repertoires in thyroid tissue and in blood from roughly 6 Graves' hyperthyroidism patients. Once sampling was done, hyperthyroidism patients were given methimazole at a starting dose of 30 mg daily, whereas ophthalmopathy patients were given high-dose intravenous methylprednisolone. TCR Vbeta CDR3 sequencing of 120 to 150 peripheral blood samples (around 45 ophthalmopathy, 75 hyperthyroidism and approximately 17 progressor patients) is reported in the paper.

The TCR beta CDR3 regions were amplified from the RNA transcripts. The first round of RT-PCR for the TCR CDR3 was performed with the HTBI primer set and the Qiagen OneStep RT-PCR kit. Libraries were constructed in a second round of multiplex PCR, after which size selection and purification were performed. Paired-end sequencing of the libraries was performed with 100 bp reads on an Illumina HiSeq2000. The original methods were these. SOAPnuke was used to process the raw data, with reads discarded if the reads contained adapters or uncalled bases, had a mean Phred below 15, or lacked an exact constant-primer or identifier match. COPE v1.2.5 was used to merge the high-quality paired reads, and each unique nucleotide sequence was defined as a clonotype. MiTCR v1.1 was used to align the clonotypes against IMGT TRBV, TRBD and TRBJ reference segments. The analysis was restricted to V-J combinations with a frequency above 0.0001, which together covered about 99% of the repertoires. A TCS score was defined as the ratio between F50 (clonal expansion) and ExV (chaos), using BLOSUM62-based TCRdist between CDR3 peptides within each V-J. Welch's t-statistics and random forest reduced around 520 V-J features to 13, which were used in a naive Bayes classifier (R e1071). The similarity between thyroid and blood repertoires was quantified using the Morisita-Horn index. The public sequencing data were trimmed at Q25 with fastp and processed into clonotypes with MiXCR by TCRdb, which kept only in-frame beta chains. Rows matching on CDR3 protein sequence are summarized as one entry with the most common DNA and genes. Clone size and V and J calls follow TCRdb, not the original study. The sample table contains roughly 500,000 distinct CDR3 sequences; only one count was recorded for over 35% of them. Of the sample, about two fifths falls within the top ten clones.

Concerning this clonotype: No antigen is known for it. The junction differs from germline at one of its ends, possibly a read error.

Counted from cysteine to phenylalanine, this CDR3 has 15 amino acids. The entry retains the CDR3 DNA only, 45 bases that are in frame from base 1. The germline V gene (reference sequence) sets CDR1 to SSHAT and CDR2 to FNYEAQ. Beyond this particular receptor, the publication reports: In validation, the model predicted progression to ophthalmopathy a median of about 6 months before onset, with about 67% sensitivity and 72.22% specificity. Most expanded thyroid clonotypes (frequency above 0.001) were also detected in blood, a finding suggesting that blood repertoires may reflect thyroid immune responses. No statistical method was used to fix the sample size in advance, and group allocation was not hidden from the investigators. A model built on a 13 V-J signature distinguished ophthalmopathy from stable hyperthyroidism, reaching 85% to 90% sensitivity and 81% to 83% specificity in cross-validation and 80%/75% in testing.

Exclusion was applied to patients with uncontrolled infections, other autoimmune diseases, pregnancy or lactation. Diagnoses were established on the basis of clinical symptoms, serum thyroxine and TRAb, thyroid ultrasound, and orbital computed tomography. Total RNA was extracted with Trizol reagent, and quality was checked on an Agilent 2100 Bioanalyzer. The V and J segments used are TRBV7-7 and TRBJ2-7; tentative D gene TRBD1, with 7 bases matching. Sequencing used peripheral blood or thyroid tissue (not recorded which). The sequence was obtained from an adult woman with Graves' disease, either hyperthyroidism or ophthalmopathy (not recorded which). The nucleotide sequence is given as TGTGCTAGCAGTGTCGCTCAGGGGGGCTCCTACGAGCAGTACTTC. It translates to CASSVAQGGSYEQYF.